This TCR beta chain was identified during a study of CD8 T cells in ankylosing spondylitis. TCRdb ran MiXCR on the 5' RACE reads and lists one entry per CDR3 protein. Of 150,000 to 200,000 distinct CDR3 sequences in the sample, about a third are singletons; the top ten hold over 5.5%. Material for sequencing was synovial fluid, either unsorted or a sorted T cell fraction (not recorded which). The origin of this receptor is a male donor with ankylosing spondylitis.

The CDR3 region is CASSQGASGDYNEQFF. The DNA of the CDR3 is TGTGCCAGCAGCCAGGGCGCTAGCGGGGATTACAATGAGCAGTTCTTC. The rearrangement joins TRBV7-6 to TRBJ2-1; 9 bases fit TRBD2. Losses at the gene ends were 5 bases for V and 4 bases for J; bases not matched to a gene: 9. The CDR3 covers 16 residues. Germline V gene lookup returns CDR1 SGHVS and CDR2 FNYEAQ.